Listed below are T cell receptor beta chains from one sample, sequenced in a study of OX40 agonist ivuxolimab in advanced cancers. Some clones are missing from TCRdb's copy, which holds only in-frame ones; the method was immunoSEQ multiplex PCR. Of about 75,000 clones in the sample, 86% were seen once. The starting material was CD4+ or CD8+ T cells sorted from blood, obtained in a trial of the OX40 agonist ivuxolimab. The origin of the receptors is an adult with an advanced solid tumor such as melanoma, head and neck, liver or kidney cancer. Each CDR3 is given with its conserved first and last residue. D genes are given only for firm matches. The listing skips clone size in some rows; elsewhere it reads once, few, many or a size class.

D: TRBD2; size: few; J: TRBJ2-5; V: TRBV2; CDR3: CASSPLAGGKETQYF; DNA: TGTGCCAGCAGCCCCCTCGCGGGGGGGAAGGAGACCCAGTACTTC
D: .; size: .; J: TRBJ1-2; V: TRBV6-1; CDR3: CASTERTILDGYTF; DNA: TGTGCCAGCACCGAAAGGACGATACTCGATGGCTACACCTTC
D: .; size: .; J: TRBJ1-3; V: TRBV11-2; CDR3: CASSLRGAGNTIYF; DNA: TGTGCCAGCAGCTTAAGGGGCGCTGGAAACACCATATATTTT
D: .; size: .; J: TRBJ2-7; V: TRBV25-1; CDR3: CASSDSYEQYF; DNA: TGTGCCAGCAGTGACTCCTACGAGCAGTACTTC
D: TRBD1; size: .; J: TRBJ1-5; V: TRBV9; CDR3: CASSPRTGNNQPQHF; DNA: TGTGCCAGCAGCCCACGGACAGGTAACAATCAGCCCCAGCATTTT
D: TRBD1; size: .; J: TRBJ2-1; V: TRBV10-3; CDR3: CAISEAGTGLYNEQFF; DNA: TGTGCCATCAGTGAAGCCGGGACAGGGCTCTACAATGAGCAGTTCTTC
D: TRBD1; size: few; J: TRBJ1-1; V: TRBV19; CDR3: CATQGAQDTEAFF; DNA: TGTGCCACCCAGGGGGCGCAGGATACTGAAGCTTTCTTT
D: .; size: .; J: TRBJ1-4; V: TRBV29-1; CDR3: CSVDSERKLFF; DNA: TGCAGCGTTGATTCCGAGCGAAAACTGTTTTTT
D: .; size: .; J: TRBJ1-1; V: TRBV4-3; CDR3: CASSHLQGTEAFF; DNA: TGCGCCAGCAGCCATTTACAGGGCACTGAAGCTTTCTTT
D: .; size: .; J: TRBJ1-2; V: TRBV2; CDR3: CASSEGGRAIGYGYTF; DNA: TGTGCCAGCAGTGAAGGGGGCAGGGCGATCGGGTATGGCTACACCTTC
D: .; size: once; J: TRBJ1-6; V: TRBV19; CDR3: CASSAGSSYNSPLHF; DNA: TGTGCCAGTAGTGCAGGGAGCTCCTATAATTCACCCCTCCACTTT
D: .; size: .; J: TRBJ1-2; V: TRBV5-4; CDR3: CASSLEGATIYGYTF; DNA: TGTGCCAGCAGCTTGGAAGGGGCGACCATCTATGGCTACACCTTC
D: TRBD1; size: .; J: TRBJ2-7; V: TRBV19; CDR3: CASSTDRASEQYF; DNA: TGTGCCAGTAGTACGGACAGGGCGTCCGAGCAGTACTTC
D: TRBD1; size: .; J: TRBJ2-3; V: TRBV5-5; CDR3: CASSLYRGHTDTQYF; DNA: TGTGCCAGCAGCCTTTACAGGGGGCACACAGATACGCAGTATTTT